These T cell receptor beta chains were read from a single sample in a study of T cells after yellow fever vaccination. Using its own MiXCR run on the 5' RACE reads, TCRdb lists one record per CDR3 protein. The sample records approximately 340,000 distinct CDR3 sequences, about 8.7% being singletons. Sequenced material: PBMCs, taken on the day of the first yellow fever vaccination. The receptors originated from a man in his late teens or twenties who received the YFV17D yellow fever vaccine. The CDR3 runs from the conserved cysteine through the conserved F or W. The D gene is left open where the match is weak. Size is omitted from some rows. Given values are once, few, many or a class for expanded clones.

cdr3_nt cdr3_aa clone_size j_call v_call d_call
TGTGCCAGCAGCTTTCGGCTTTGGGAAAAACTGTTTTTT CASSFRLWEKLFF NA TRBJ1-4 TRBV7-9 NA
TGTGCCAGCAGTTACTCGAAGGGGACCCCGAAGTTCTTC CASSYSKGTPKFF NA TRBJ2-1 TRBV6-5 NA
TGCAGTGCGGCACAGGACTATGGCTACACCTTC CSAAQDYGYTF many TRBJ1-2 TRBV20-1 NA
TGCAGTGCTAGAGGGCGGACCGATACCTACGAGCAGTACTTC CSARGRTDTYEQYF many TRBJ2-7 TRBV20-1 NA
TGTGCCACCAGTGTTCGGCAGGGTCGAGGCGATACGCAGTATTTT CATSVRQGRGDTQYF NA TRBJ2-3 TRBV24-1 NA
TGTGCCATCAGTGGCCCGGGGGCCAAAAACATTCAGTACTTC CAISGPGAKNIQYF few TRBJ2-4 TRBV10-3 NA
TGTGCCAGCAGTGAAGCGCGGGAGACCCAGTACTTC CASSEARETQYF NA TRBJ2-5 TRBV2 NA
TGTGCCAGCAGCTTCGGACAGGGCCCCTACAATGAGCAGTTCTTC CASSFGQGPYNEQFF few TRBJ2-1 TRBV5-5 TRBD1
TGCGCCAGCAGCCACACACTGGACACGATTGTCTTC CASSHTLDTIVF many TRBJ2-5 TRBV5-1 NA
TGCAGTGCCGGAGGACTAGCCGGTACGCAGTATTTT CSAGGLAGTQYF many TRBJ2-3 TRBV20-1 TRBD2
TGCGCCAGCAGCCAAGATAGGGCCGTATTTTGCACCTTC CASSQDRAVFCTF many TRBJ1-2 TRBV4-3 NA
TGTGCCATCAGGGACGTTGGGGCCTACGAGCAGTACTTC CAIRDVGAYEQYF many TRBJ2-7 TRBV10-3 NA
TGCGCCAGCAGCGCGGGACAGTCCTCCTACGAGCAGTACTTC CASSAGQSSYEQYF few TRBJ2-7 TRBV5-1 NA
TGTGCCAGCACATTTGTCGTATACAGGGCGAGTTTCAGTGGCTACACCTTC CASTFVVYRASFSGYTF few TRBJ1-2 TRBV28 NA
TGCGCCAGCAGCCATGGCGGGGGCTACGAGCAGTACTTC CASSHGGGYEQYF many TRBJ2-7 TRBV4-3 TRBD2
TGTGCCAGCAGCCAAGAGGAGATTGGGAGGGCTTTCTTT CASSQEEIGRAFF NA TRBJ1-1 TRBV3-1 NA
TGTGCCAGCAGCTTAAGGATCACTGAAGCTTTCTTT CASSLRITEAFF few TRBJ1-1 TRBV7-2 NA
TGCGCCAGCAGCTACGGGGCTAGCGGGGTCCAAGAGACCCAGTACTTC CASSYGASGVQETQYF NA TRBJ2-5 TRBV5-1 TRBD2
TGCTGTGCTAGACCCTACAGGGGGTCCGCTAACTATGGCTACACCTTC CCARPYRGSANYGYTF NA TRBJ1-2 TRBV20-1 TRBD1
TGCAGCCCCAGGAGGCCAACCTACAATGAGCAGTTCTTC CSPRRPTYNEQFF few TRBJ2-1 TRBV20-1 NA
TGCGCCAGCAGCTCACGGAGGGACAAGGGCTACAATGAGCAGTTCTTC CASSSRRDKGYNEQFF many TRBJ2-1 TRBV5-1 NA
TGCGCCAGCAGCCAAGATCCCTATGGACAGGGAAACTACAATGAGCAGTTCTTC CASSQDPYGQGNYNEQFF NA TRBJ2-1 TRBV4-1 TRBD1
TGTGCCACCAGCAGAGACCGCCCAGCTGCCTACAATGAGCAGTTCTTC CATSRDRPAAYNEQFF NA TRBJ2-1 TRBV15 NA
TGCAGCGCTCGACTCGCTAGCGGGGACTCTCAAGAGCAGTACTTC CSARLASGDSQEQYF few TRBJ2-7 TRBV29-1 TRBD2
TGTGCCAGCTCCCGGATAGGGAGGAATTCGGCGGAGACCCAGTACTTC CASSRIGRNSAETQYF NA TRBJ2-5 TRBV6-2/TRBV6-3 NA
TGTGCCAGCAGTTTAGGCAGGACAGGGGTTTCCCTCATAAACACCGGGGAGCTGTTTTTT CASSLGRTGVSLINTGELFF NA TRBJ2-2 TRBV12-3/TRBV12-4 TRBD1
TGTGCCAGCAGCCCTACTTCAGCATCTGAAGCTTTCTTT CASSPTSASEAFF few TRBJ1-1 TRBV3-1 NA
TGCGCCAGCAGCAAAGAAGTAGGGGACAGGGGTGCCCTCCACTTT CASSKEVGDRGALHF many TRBJ1-6 TRBV4-1 TRBD1
TGCAGTGCTAGACCCTTGGCCGGGGGGAGCAATCAGCCCCAGCATTTT CSARPLAGGSNQPQHF few TRBJ1-5 TRBV20-1 NA
TGTGCCAGCAGTCAATCCCCCACCGGGGAGCTGTTTTTT CASSQSPTGELFF few TRBJ2-2 TRBV11-1 NA
TGCGCCAGCAGCCAGGAAACAGGGGGCTCTGGGGCCAACGTCCTGACTTTC CASSQETGGSGANVLTF few TRBJ2-6 TRBV4-3 TRBD1
TGTGCCAGCAGTGTCAGACAGGCCATGCCATTTTTTTACAATGAGCAGTTCTTC CASSVRQAMPFFYNEQFF few TRBJ2-1 TRBV25-1 NA
TGTGCCAGCAGCGTAGCAGGGCTAGCGAGAGGAGAGACCCAGTACTTC CASSVAGLARGETQYF few TRBJ2-5 TRBV9 NA
TGTGCCAGCAGTGTACGACTAGCGGGGGTGTCGGATACGCAGTATTTT CASSVRLAGVSDTQYF NA TRBJ2-3 TRBV12-3/TRBV12-4 TRBD2
TGTGCCAGCAGCTTAGATCGCAGGGGGCTAGGGAATGAGCAGTTCTTC CASSLDRRGLGNEQFF many TRBJ2-1 TRBV7-2 TRBD1
TGTGCCAGCAGCGGGCAGGGGCCAGATACGCAGTATTTT CASSGQGPDTQYF NA TRBJ2-3 TRBV5-4 NA
TGCAGTGCCCCCAGGGGGGCTCCGGATTCACCCCTCCACTTT CSAPRGAPDSPLHF NA TRBJ1-6 TRBV20-1 TRBD1
TGCAGTGCTATCAGACAGGACACGAACACTGAAGCTTTCTTT CSAIRQDTNTEAFF many TRBJ1-1 TRBV20-1 NA
TGCGCCAGCAGCTTGGATTTTAGGGGTCAAAGAAACTACGAGCAGTACTTC CASSLDFRGQRNYEQYF few TRBJ2-7 TRBV5-1 NA
TGTGCCAGCAGTTACAAGGGGCCGGACTACGAGCAGTACTTC CASSYKGPDYEQYF NA TRBJ2-7 TRBV6-5 NA
TGTGCCAGCAGCCCTCCCGGGGCGGGCGGGCCCACAGATACGCAGTATTTT CASSPPGAGGPTDTQYF many TRBJ2-3 TRBV7-9 NA
TGCGCCAGCAGCCAAGATAGTGGACGGACCTACGAGCAGTACTTC CASSQDSGRTYEQYF NA TRBJ2-7 TRBV4-3 NA
TGTGCCAGCAGTTCCGCCTTAGGACGGGCAGCTCCGTTAGCCAAAAACATTCAGTACTTC CASSSALGRAAPLAKNIQYF few TRBJ2-4 TRBV12-3/TRBV12-4 NA